These 14 T cell receptor beta chains came from one sample sequenced in a study of ipilimumab plus nivolumab after autologous stem cell transplantation. Profiling relied on immunoSEQ multiplex PCR, and the TCRdb table lists in-frame clones only, not all of them. In the table there are roughly 25,000 clones, roughly 84% of which are singletons. The sample in question was PBMCs, obtained in a trial of ipilimumab plus nivolumab as post-transplant consolidation. All receptors come from a male donor with diffuse large B-cell lymphoma.

The chain employs TRBV5-5 and TRBJ1-1; D remains ambiguous. The V and J ends lost 2 bases and 0 bases respectively, with 5 bases between them. The CDR3 length is 13 residues. The V gene's germline CDR1 is SGHKS and CDR2 YYEKEE (reference sequence). CDR3 in DNA: TGTGCCAGCAGCTTACATTTGAACACTGAAGCTTTCTTT. Residues: CASSLHLNTEAFF.

The chain has TRBV4-2 and TRBJ2-6, with D uncertain. V was shortened by 6 bases and J by 2 bases, with 2 bases between the two germline ends. The CDR3 has 12 residues. Germline assignment: CDR1 LGHNA and CDR2 YNFKEQ. The CDR3 reads CASRAGANVLTF. The CDR3 coding sequence is TGTGCCAGCAGGGCTGGGGCCAACGTCCTGACTTTC.

The V gene is TRBV5-1, the J gene TRBJ1-4; weak D call: TRBD1 (5 bases). CDR3 size: 15 residues. Trimming removed 0 bases at V and 7 bases at J, with 13 bases between. Germline V gene sequence: CDR1 SGHRS, CDR2 YFSETQ. CDR3 DNA: TGCGCCAGCAGCTTGGGACCCGGGGCGGGTGAAAAACTGTTTTTT. It codes for CASSLGPGAGEKLFF.

This chain joins TRBV7-2 and TRBJ1-5; no firm D call. Germline assignment: CDR1 SGHTA and CDR2 FQGNSA. Trimming stripped 0 bases from V and 8 bases from J, with 8 bases between. This CDR3 is 13 amino acids long. CDR3: CASSLARAEPQHF. The CDR3 nucleotides read TGTGCCAGCAGCTTAGCGAGGGCAGAGCCCCAGCATTTT.

V gene TRBV5-8 combines with J gene TRBJ2-5; D is undetermined. Germline CDR1 is SGHTS and CDR2 is YDEGEE. The CDR3 sequence is 15 residues long. V was shortened by 2 bases and J by 2 bases, with 13 bases between the two germline ends. CDR3: CASSFVVARQETQYF. In nucleotides, the CDR3 is TGTGCCAGCAGCTTCGTGGTTGCGCGGCAAGAGACCCAGTACTTC.

This clone was recorded once. This chain connects TRBV27 to TRBJ1-6, with TRBD1 as a possible D gene (5 bases). CDR1 and CDR2 (germline): MNHEY, SMNVEV (reference sequence). Trimming removed 5 bases from V and 14 bases from J, with 16 bases in between. The CDR3 spans 13 residues. CDR3 nucleotides: TGTGCCAGCAGTCCGCGACCCAGGGCCACCCTCCACTTT. Translating it yields CASSPRPRATLHF.

The CDR3 spells CASSDADGTRPDTQYF. CDR3 nucleotide sequence: TGTGCCAGCAGCGATGCCGACGGGACTCGCCCAGATACGCAGTATTTT. This chain uses TRBV9 with TRBJ2-3, with D possibly matching TRBD2 (6 bases). Germline-derived CDR1 and CDR2 are SGDLS and YYNGEE. V dropped 3 bases and J dropped 4 bases, with 18 bases sitting between them. The CDR3 is 16 amino acids. Full variable domain (rest looked up from reference TRBV9 and TRBJ2-3): DSGVTQTPKHLITATGQRVTLRCSPRSGDLSVYWYQQSLDQGLQFLIQYYNGEERAKGNILERFSAQQFPDLHSELNLSSLELGDSALYFCASSDADGTRPDTQYFGPGTRLTVL.

The genes are TRBV6-1 and TRBJ1-2; 9 nucleotides line up with TRBD1. The CDR3 extends over 15 amino acids. V lost 9 bases and J lost 2; bases outside the gene matches: 10. Germline loops: CDR1 MNHNS, CDR2 SASEGT. CDR3 sequence (DNA): TGTGCCAGTGTACCGCGGGGACAGGGAAACTATGGCTACACCTTC. Amino acids: CASVPRGQGNYGYTF.

The chain recombines TRBV7-9 with TRBJ1-1, with D unclear. The germline V gene encodes CDR1 SEHNR and CDR2 FQNEAQ (reference sequence). The ends were cut back, 5 bases at V and 4 bases at J, with 5 bases in the middle. This CDR3 is 11 amino acids long. In DNA form, the CDR3 reads TGTGCCAGCAGCACAGTCACTGAAGCTTTCTTT. It codes for CASSTVTEAFF.

The chain is built from TRBV4-1 and TRBJ2-6; TRBD1 matches 9 bases. The V gene's germline CDR1 is MGHRA and CDR2 YSYEKL. The V gene end was trimmed by 2 bases and the J gene end by 1 base; junction bases not matched to a gene: 12. This CDR3 spans 20 amino acids. Here the CDR3 reads CASSQNSWDRVVSGANVLTF. The CDR3 DNA reads TGCGCCAGCAGCCAAAACAGCTGGGACAGGGTTGTTTCTGGGGCCAACGTCCTGACTTTC.

The gene calls are TRBV19 and TRBJ2-3; tentatively, D is TRBD2 (5 bases). V was clipped by 5 bases and J by 6 bases, with 12 bases between them. The CDR3 extends over 13 amino acids. The V gene's germline CDR1 is LNHDA and CDR2 SQIVND (reference sequence). This CDR3 is CASSLGPGDTQYF. In DNA, the CDR3 is TGTGCCAGTAGTCTAGGGCCGGGGGATACGCAGTATTTT. Using reference TRBV19 and TRBJ2-3 for the parts outside the CDR3, the full variable domain is DGGITQSPKYLFRKEGQNVTLSCEQNLNHDAMYWYRQDPGQGLRLIYYSQIVNDFQKGDIAEGYSVSREKKESFPLTVTSAQKNPTAFYLCASSLGPGDTQYFGPGTRLTVL.

V gene TRBV9 combines with J gene TRBJ1-6; D might be TRBD1 (6 bases). The ends were cut back, 0 bases at V and 8 bases at J, with 9 bases in the middle. The CDR3 is made up of 14 amino acids. The germline V gene has CDR1 SGDLS and CDR2 YYNGEE. The CDR3 DNA is TGTGCCAGCAGCGTAGCGGGGGGCCATTCACCCCTCCACTTT. The encoded protein is CASSVAGGHSPLHF. The variable domain in full, with the rest retrieved from reference TRBV9 and TRBJ1-6, is DSGVTQTPKHLITATGQRVTLRCSPRSGDLSVYWYQQSLDQGLQFLIQYYNGEERAKGNILERFSAQQFPDLHSELNLSSLELGDSALYFCASSVAGGHSPLHFGNGTRLTVT.

The chain recombines TRBV5-3 with TRBJ1-2; the D is unclear. Being an ORF, TRBV5-3 has a function that is uncertain. V was clipped by 2 bases and J by 2 bases, with 13 bases between them. The CDR3 extends over 15 amino acids. Here the CDR3 reads CARSFMTFSNYGYTF. Here the CDR3 DNA reads TGTGCCAGAAGCTTCATGACATTCTCGAACTATGGCTACACCTTC.

The chain uses TRBV18 and TRBJ2-2, with unresolved D. CDR1 is KGHSH and CDR2 is LQKENI in the germline V gene. This CDR3 has 12 residues. V lost 3 bases and J lost 6, with 5 bases in between. The CDR3 region is CASSPLAGELFF. As DNA, the CDR3 is TGTGCCAGCTCACCGTTGGCCGGGGAGCTGTTTTTT.